This section outlines one TCR beta chain sequence together with its context. Its antigen is not identified. The data derive from a study of memory CD4+ T cells and cytomegalovirus serostatus. Overall study findings and caveats: CD4+ memory repertoires contained about 40% of the roughly 160 reported CMV TCRbeta sequences.

Libraries were prepared by immunoSEQ multiplex PCR; TCRdb keeps only in-frame clonotypes and omits some of them. This table has 50,000 to 70,000 clones, 70% to 85% appearing once. Single viable CD3+CD4+CD8-CD45RO+ cells were sorted as the memory CD4+ T cells. CMV serostatus came from serum IgG against pp150, pp28, p38, p52. Source material: memory CD4+ T cells from blood. The origin of this receptor is an adult in good health and CMV-seropositive.

The CDR3 coding sequence is TGTGCCAGCAGCTTAGATTCTGGGAATCAGCCCCAGCATTTT. Residues: CASSLDSGNQPQHF. The V call is TRBV7-2, the J call TRBJ1-5, with D hard to call. Germline values: CDR1 SGHTA, CDR2 FQGNSA. CDR3 size: 14 residues. V dropped 1 base and J dropped 4 bases, with 8 bases sitting between them.